These T cell receptor beta chains were read from a single sample in a study of PD-L1 blockade in urothelial cancer. The repertoire was sequenced with immunoSEQ multiplex PCR; TCRdb's copy has only in-frame clones and lacks some. The sample shows 90,000 to 100,000 clones, around 90% of them seen only once. The source material was PBMCs, sampled around atezolizumab (anti-PD-L1) treatment. These receptors came from a man aged 60-69 years with urothelial cancer. CDR3s include the opening cysteine and the closing phenylalanine or tryptophan. Size values are once, few and many counts, or a class for expanded clones, and some rows have none.

cdr3_length: 12
j_call: TRBJ2-5
clone_size: -
v_call: TRBV5-1
cdr3_aa: CASSLQGETQYF

cdr3_length: 14
j_call: TRBJ2-4
clone_size: -
v_call: TRBV4-2
cdr3_aa: CASRHVSGEGGQYF

cdr3_length: 18
j_call: -
clone_size: -
v_call: TRBV9
cdr3_aa: CASSVDAGGRRSRHEQYF

cdr3_length: 13
j_call: TRBJ1-1
clone_size: -
v_call: TRBV5-1
cdr3_aa: CASSVGQNTEAFF

cdr3_length: 14
j_call: TRBJ2-5
clone_size: once
v_call: TRBV11-2
cdr3_aa: CASSNRRHQETQYF

cdr3_length: 16
j_call: TRBJ2-5
clone_size: -
v_call: TRBV5-4
cdr3_aa: CASSLTASGGQETQYF

cdr3_length: 16
j_call: TRBJ2-7
clone_size: -
v_call: TRBV12-5
cdr3_aa: CASGLGTGTGGYEQYF

cdr3_length: 13
j_call: TRBJ2-3
clone_size: -
v_call: TRBV29-1
cdr3_aa: CSVDGTGLDTQYF

cdr3_length: 13
j_call: TRBJ2-5
clone_size: -
v_call: TRBV6-1
cdr3_aa: CASRQGAGETQYF

cdr3_length: 15
j_call: TRBJ1-3
clone_size: once
v_call: TRBV28
cdr3_aa: CASSLIQGSGNTIYF

cdr3_length: 14
j_call: TRBJ2-6
clone_size: -
v_call: TRBV5-1
cdr3_aa: CASSLASGANVLTF

cdr3_length: 13
j_call: TRBJ2-7
clone_size: -
v_call: TRBV6-4
cdr3_aa: CASSDDIRYEQYF

cdr3_length: 13
j_call: TRBJ2-1
clone_size: -
v_call: TRBV9
cdr3_aa: CASSQLAFHEQFF

cdr3_length: 14
j_call: TRBJ1-5
clone_size: -
v_call: TRBV5-1
cdr3_aa: CASSPGNSNQPQHF

cdr3_length: 14
j_call: TRBJ2-5
clone_size: -
v_call: TRBV7-7
cdr3_aa: CASSVRDTQETQYF

cdr3_length: 15
j_call: TRBJ1-1
clone_size: -
v_call: TRBV10-3
cdr3_aa: CAISEGDRANTEAFF

cdr3_length: 16
j_call: TRBJ2-7
clone_size: once
v_call: TRBV10-2
cdr3_aa: CASSGGGASGTYEQYF

cdr3_length: 17
j_call: TRBJ2-7
clone_size: -
v_call: TRBV4-2
cdr3_aa: CASSQEVGDRGPGEQYF

cdr3_length: 18
j_call: TRBJ2-7
clone_size: -
v_call: TRBV7-9
cdr3_aa: CASSFRRAGGPVAYEQYF

cdr3_length: 18
j_call: TRBJ2-7
clone_size: -
v_call: TRBV7-2
cdr3_aa: CASSLEPSLAGGPGEQYF

cdr3_length: 14
j_call: TRBJ1-1
clone_size: few
v_call: TRBV5-6
cdr3_aa: CASSLTGVGTEAFF

cdr3_length: 15
j_call: TRBJ2-3
clone_size: -
v_call: TRBV5-5
cdr3_aa: CASSLVAGTPDTQYF

cdr3_length: 15
j_call: TRBJ2-4
clone_size: -
v_call: TRBV7-2
cdr3_aa: CASRPQTSGLNIQYF

cdr3_length: 12
j_call: TRBJ1-1
clone_size: few
v_call: TRBV29-1
cdr3_aa: CSVEPTGTEAFF

cdr3_length: 16
j_call: TRBJ2-7
clone_size: -
v_call: TRBV9
cdr3_aa: CASSQAPGQGTHKQYF

cdr3_length: 16
j_call: TRBJ2-3
clone_size: -
v_call: TRBV5-5
cdr3_aa: CASSAPAGGTTDTQYF

cdr3_length: 16
j_call: TRBJ2-3
clone_size: -
v_call: TRBV15
cdr3_aa: CATSRGGGGGTDTQYF